Given below is one T cell receptor (beta chain) in context. Its antigen is still unknown. In the PCR, 60 Vbeta and 13 Jbeta primers were used. Profiling relied on immunoSEQ multiplex PCR, and the TCRdb table lists in-frame clones only, not all of them. The listing records some 26,000 clones. The sample is drawn from a study of cytomegalovirus exposure and HLA in healthy donors. Study-wide background: Samples from HLA-typed donors yielded approximately 80 million unique TCRs in an early data release. Findings of the study overall: Among the CMV-associated chains, a few were confirmed in vitro as specific for CMV antigens. Most TCR beta V segments were productive about 87% or about 30% of the time in an earlier analysis.

The J segment lost 6 bases and the V segment lost 4 bases, leaving 9 bases of the junction unmatched. Germline CDR1 and CDR2: MDHEN and SYDVKM. The CDR3 has 15 amino acids. Input material: PBMCs. This TCR derives from a male donor in good health and CMV-seropositive. The J gene is TRBJ1-2, the V gene TRBV28; 9 bases agree with TRBD1. The CDR3 DNA sequence: TGTGCCAGCAGTTCAATCCGGGACAGGGTGGATGGCTACACCTTC. This codes for CASSSIRDRVDGYTF.